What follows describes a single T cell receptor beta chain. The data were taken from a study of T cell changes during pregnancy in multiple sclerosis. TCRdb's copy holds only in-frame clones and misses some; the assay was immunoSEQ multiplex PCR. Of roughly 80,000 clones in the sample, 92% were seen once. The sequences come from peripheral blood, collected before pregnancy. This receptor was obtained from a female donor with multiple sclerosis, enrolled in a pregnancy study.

The CDR3 protein is CASSPGGANTEAFF. The CDR3 nucleotides are TGTGCCAGCAGCCCGGGGGGCGCAAACACTGAAGCTTTCTTT. The V and J genes are TRBV5-5 and TRBJ1-1; a possible D gene is TRBD1 (6 bases). The CDR3 consists of 14 residues. V was clipped by 4 bases and J by 2 bases, with 12 bases between them. Germline values: CDR1 SGHKS, CDR2 YYEKEE (reference sequence).